Listed below are T cell receptor beta chains from one sample, sequenced in a study of blood T cells in healthy people across ages. TCRdb called the 5' RACE reads again in MiXCR, with one record for every CDR3 protein. The table shows 750,000 to 850,000 distinct CDR3 sequences, with approximately 25% occurring only once. These same data were also listed under a study on T cells of mothers and their children.

Sequenced sample: blood. These receptors all come from a boy aged 5-17 years in good health. CDR3s leave out the opening cysteine and the closing phenylalanine or tryptophan. Fields, in order: V gene, J gene, CDR3 protein.

V gene: TRBV7-2
J gene: TRBJ1-4
CDR3 protein: ASRRQGSREKLF

V gene: TRBV29-1
J gene: TRBJ1-2
CDR3 protein: SAERGPYGYT

V gene: TRBV15
J gene: TRBJ2-3
CDR3 protein: ATSRDSASGSTDTQY

V gene: TRBV2
J gene: TRBJ2-1
CDR3 protein: AGTGQGSYNEQF

V gene: TRBV7-9
J gene: TRBJ2-7
CDR3 protein: ASSSGLAGMYEQY

V gene: TRBV12-3/TRBV12-4
J gene: TRBJ2-1
CDR3 protein: ASSQEAGNEQF

V gene: TRBV7-9
J gene: TRBJ2-7
CDR3 protein: ASSLAPASGRSYEQY

V gene: TRBV12-3/TRBV12-4
J gene: TRBJ1-3
CDR3 protein: ASSLEGQVGNTIY

V gene: TRBV13
J gene: TRBJ2-7
CDR3 protein: ASSFPLAGGSSYEQY

V gene: TRBV15
J gene: TRBJ1-1
CDR3 protein: ATSRVDRLGTEAF

V gene: TRBV2
J gene: TRBJ1-2
CDR3 protein: ASSEGRTSGGDGYT

V gene: TRBV20-1
J gene: TRBJ2-7
CDR3 protein: SATRYEQY

V gene: TRBV5-4
J gene: TRBJ1-1
CDR3 protein: ASSGREDTEAF

V gene: TRBV28
J gene: TRBJ2-4
CDR3 protein: ASKRTENIQY

V gene: TRBV6-4
J gene: TRBJ1-1
CDR3 protein: ASSPMPGQGPTEAF

V gene: TRBV20-1
J gene: TRBJ2-5
CDR3 protein: SAATGTSETQY

V gene: TRBV20-1
J gene: TRBJ2-7
CDR3 protein: SARRGPYEQY

V gene: TRBV7-9
J gene: TRBJ2-7
CDR3 protein: ASSLAASGRSYEQY

V gene: TRBV9
J gene: TRBJ2-3
CDR3 protein: ASSVDSGDVGDTQY

V gene: TRBV12-3/TRBV12-4
J gene: TRBJ1-2
CDR3 protein: ASTYRINYGYT

V gene: TRBV6-2/TRBV6-3
J gene: TRBJ2-3
CDR3 protein: ASSYERGKKNTQY

V gene: TRBV4-3
J gene: TRBJ2-1
CDR3 protein: ASSPGSGGVYNEQF

V gene: TRBV10-3
J gene: TRBJ2-3
CDR3 protein: AISDTGSTDTQY

V gene: TRBV5-1
J gene: TRBJ2-2
CDR3 protein: ASSFVTSSVTGELF

V gene: TRBV12-3/TRBV12-4
J gene: TRBJ1-5
CDR3 protein: ASSFKGAGNQPQH

V gene: TRBV27
J gene: TRBJ1-1
CDR3 protein: ASSTLWQLNTEAF

V gene: TRBV28
J gene: TRBJ1-5
CDR3 protein: ASSTGQGVYSNQPQH

V gene: TRBV11-2
J gene: TRBJ1-1
CDR3 protein: ASSRDLGSEAF

V gene: TRBV29-1
J gene: TRBJ1-1
CDR3 protein: SVSGQGNTEAF

V gene: TRBV12-3/TRBV12-4
J gene: TRBJ1-2
CDR3 protein: ASSSTRTANYGYT

V gene: TRBV6-5
J gene: TRBJ1-2
CDR3 protein: ASSEPGQGFNYT

V gene: TRBV5-6
J gene: TRBJ2-5
CDR3 protein: ASSFPAEQETQY

V gene: TRBV4-2
J gene: TRBJ2-1
CDR3 protein: ASSQDASGIYNEQF

V gene: TRBV10-2
J gene: TRBJ2-2
CDR3 protein: ASTQAEVTGELF

V gene: TRBV7-8
J gene: TRBJ2-7
CDR3 protein: ASSPGAKITYEQY

V gene: TRBV5-1
J gene: TRBJ2-5
CDR3 protein: ASSKVAGGFQKTQY

V gene: TRBV5-1
J gene: TRBJ2-1
CDR3 protein: ASSPQFSYNEQF

V gene: TRBV5-1
J gene: TRBJ1-2
CDR3 protein: ASGANNGYT

V gene: TRBV9
J gene: TRBJ1-6
CDR3 protein: ASSPQGHSNSPLH

V gene: TRBV18
J gene: TRBJ1-2
CDR3 protein: ASYDGQSWGGYT

V gene: TRBV20-1
J gene: TRBJ2-3
CDR3 protein: STTLGLAGYTQY